Following are 30 T cell receptor beta chains from one sample sequenced in a study of post-analysis software for immune sequencing data. Study-wide findings and caveats: In patients, TRBV5-6, TRBV5-1 and TRBV20-1 belonged to four or five TRBV segments found more frequently than in controls.

Unique molecular identifiers were carried by the TCR beta cDNA libraries. TCRdb ran MiXCR on the PCR reads and lists one entry per CDR3 protein. The data contain under 900,000 distinct CDR3 sequences, roughly 50% of them singletons. Which antigens these TCRs recognize remains unknown. The sample was blood. These receptors were collected from a girl aged 5-17 years with multiple sclerosis.

This clonotype was picked up a small number of times. The V gene is TRBV12-3 or TRBV12-4, the J gene TRBJ2-3; TRBD2 is a possible D gene (5 bases). Trimming cost V 5 bases and J 1 base, with 7 bases left between them. The CDR3 extends over 13 amino acids. For the CDR3, the DNA is TGTGCCAGCAGTCAACTAGGCACAGATACGCAGTATTTT. Translation: CASSQLGTDTQYF.

This chain links TRBV5-1 with TRBJ2-3, with D possibly being TRBD1 or TRBD2 (5 bases each). This CDR3 comprises 14 residues. Germline V gene sequence: CDR1 SGHRS, CDR2 YFSETQ. The V end lost 4 bases, the J end lost 4 bases, and 13 bases lay between the germline ends. In DNA, the CDR3 is TGCGCCAGCAGCCGGGGCCGGGTCGCAGATACGCAGTATTTT. This codes for CASSRGRVADTQYF.

V and J are TRBV10-3 and TRBJ1-2; 12 positions agree with TRBD1. In germline, CDR1 is ENHRY, CDR2 SYGVKD. V trimming: 10 bases; J trimming: 5 bases; junction bases outside the gene matches: 5. There are 13 residues in the CDR3. CDR3 coding DNA: TGTGCCACCGTGGGACAGGGGGCATATGGCTACACCTTC. Translating it yields CATVGQGAYGYTF.

This chain connects TRBV10-3 to TRBJ2-7, with D perhaps TRBD1 (6 bases). The CDR3 spans 15 residues. Germline V gives CDR1 ENHRY, CDR2 SYGVKD. Trimming left V 6 bases short and J 3 bases short, with 18 bases between. The CDR3 reads CAISKNDRSFYEQYF. CDR3 nucleotide sequence: TGTGCCATCAGCAAAAATGACAGGAGCTTCTACGAGCAGTACTTC.

This chain uses TRBV2 with TRBJ2-3; TRBD1 is a possible D gene (6 bases). The CDR3 extends over 13 amino acids. Trimming removed 7 bases at V and 1 base at J, with 9 bases between. Per the germline V gene, CDR1 is SNHLY and CDR2 is FYNNEI. CDR3 DNA: TGTGCCAGCAATGGGGGCGGCACAGATACGCAGTATTTT. Its translation is CASNGGGTDTQYF.

This chain joins TRBV6-1 and TRBJ2-5; the match to TRBD2 covers 9 bases. The germline gives CDR1 MNHNS, CDR2 SASEGT. The CDR3 totals 13 residues. V shed 10 bases, J shed 1 base, and the junction held 4 bases outside the gene matches. The CDR3 reads CATAGGIQETQYF. The DNA of the CDR3 is TGTGCCACCGCGGGAGGGATCCAAGAGACCCAGTACTTC.

The rearrangement links TRBV14 to TRBJ2-3; 9 bases align to TRBD1. Germline V lookup: CDR1 SGHDN, CDR2 FVKESK. Trimming at V came to 4 bases and at J to 2 bases, leaving 10 bases not matched to a gene. This CDR3 region has 17 residues. The CDR3 DNA follows: TGTGCCAGCAGCCTGACCAGTGGGACAGGGTACACAGATACGCAGTATTTT. Protein sequence: CASSLTSGTGYTDTQYF.

The rearrangement uses TRBV6-5 and TRBJ1-2; D possibly corresponds to TRBD1 (5 bases). Deletions cut 2 bases from V and 2 bases from J, with 15 bases between. This CDR3 contains 16 residues. Germline CDR1 MNHEY, CDR2 SVGAGI. CDR3 region: CASSYGVDGGNYGYTF. The CDR3 region has the DNA TGTGCCAGCAGTTACGGAGTGGATGGGGGGAACTATGGCTACACCTTC.

The chain is built from TRBV12-3 or TRBV12-4 and TRBJ1-5, with a weak D call TRBD1 (5 bases). The CDR3 consists of 16 residues. V was shortened by 1 base and J by 5 bases, with 15 bases between the two germline ends. The CDR3 DNA follows: TGTGCCAGCAGTTTAGGGTCGGGGAGGGGCTATCAGCCCCAGCATTTT. This sequence encodes CASSLGSGRGYQPQHF.

J is TRBJ2-1 and V is TRBV2; tentatively, D is TRBD1 or TRBD2 (5 bases each). The germline gives CDR1 SNHLY, CDR2 FYNNEI. The CDR3 is 13 amino acids. The V end was cut by 2 bases, the J end by 10 bases, with 12 bases between. CDR3 amino acids: CASSEYGREEQFF. CDR3 coding DNA: TGTGCCAGCAGTGAATACGGCAGGGAGGAGCAGTTCTTC.

The chain's CDR3 is CASTTLRDGNTEAFF. The CDR3 region has the DNA TGTGCCAGCACCACCCTCCGGGACGGGAACACTGAAGCTTTCTTT. V usage is TRBV11-2 and J usage is TRBJ1-1; D may be TRBD1 (5 bases). Per the germline V gene, CDR1 is SGHAT and CDR2 is FQNNGV. The CDR3 has 15 residues. The germline V and J ends were trimmed by 7 bases and 1 base, with 16 bases remaining between them.

This rearrangement joins TRBV27 to TRBJ1-2, with TRBD1 matching 7 bases. Germline V CDR1 and CDR2: MNHEY, SMNVEV (reference sequence). This CDR3 comprises 13 residues. With V trimmed by 5 bases and J by 8 bases, 8 bases remained unmatched. CDR3 coding DNA: TGTGCCAGCAGTCTCTCGACAGGGCAGGGCTACACCTTC. Amino acid sequence: CASSLSTGQGYTF.

The chain has TRBV20-1 and TRBJ2-6; 10 bases are shared with TRBD1. This CDR3 has 17 amino acids. Per the germline V gene, CDR1 is DFQATT and CDR2 is SNEGSKA (reference sequence). V dropped 4 bases and J dropped 1; count of bases not matched to a gene: 7. The DNA of the CDR3 is TGCAGTGCTATGGGGGACAGGGGCGGTTCTGGGGCCAACGTCCTGACTTTC. It encodes CSAMGDRGGSGANVLTF.

This chain connects TRBV12-3 or TRBV12-4 to TRBJ2-1, with TRBD1 matching 7 bases. This CDR3 is 16 amino acids long. The V segment lost 6 bases and the J segment 1 base; nucleotides outside the gene matches: 9. The CDR3 sequence: CASRGQTVVSYNEQFF. The CDR3 DNA sequence: TGTGCCAGCAGGGGACAGACAGTGGTGTCCTACAATGAGCAGTTCTTC.

This rearrangement joins TRBV21-1 to TRBJ2-7; the listed D gene, TRBD2, was not tested against the DNA. TRBV21-1 is labeled a pseudogene. The CDR3 is 15 residues long. Here the CDR3 reads CASSKTSGRIFEQYF. The CDR3 DNA reads as TGTGCCAGCAGCAAGACTAGCGGGCGGATCTTTGAGCAGTACTTC.

This rearrangement joins TRBV12-3 or TRBV12-4 to TRBJ1-1; unclear D gene. The CDR3 covers 11 residues. V was pared by 10 bases and J by 8 bases, with 14 bases between. The CDR3: CATLSGNEAFF. The CDR3 DNA is TGTGCCACCCTTAGCGGGAACGAAGCTTTCTTT.

The chain combines TRBV7-9 with TRBJ1-2, with no clear D. V was clipped by 10 bases and J by 0 bases, with 9 bases between them. The CDR3 consists of 12 residues. In germline, CDR1 is SEHNR, CDR2 FQNEAQ (reference sequence). The CDR3 DNA reads TGTGCCACCGAAAGCGCTAACTATGGCTACACCTTC. The encoded protein is CATESANYGYTF.

The gene calls are TRBV28 and TRBJ2-7; D remains unclear. Trimming took 7 bases from V and 6 from J, leaving 22 bases between them. Germline V gene lookup returns CDR1 MDHEN and CDR2 SYDVKM. There are 15 residues in the CDR3. The CDR3 is CASTPSLGKVREQYF. The CDR3 DNA follows: TGTGCCAGCACGCCCAGCCTGGGAAAGGTACGCGAGCAGTACTTC.

This clonotype is a singleton in its sample. The chain joins TRBV2 to TRBJ2-4, with 8 bases lining up with TRBD2. The tail of the sequence fits TRBJ2-7 better, so the J call may be wrong. Germline V gives CDR1 SNHLY, CDR2 FYNNEI. The CDR3 contains 13 residues. CDR3 in DNA: TGTGCCAGCAGTGAAGCGGGACTAGACGAGCAGTACTTC. Translated, it gives CASSEAGLDEQYF.

This clonotype came up a few times. This chain connects TRBV5-6 to TRBJ2-4; the match to TRBD2 covers 10 bases. The J call may be mistaken, given a closer DNA end match to TRBJ2-7. Germline CDR1 and CDR2: SGHDT and YYEEEE. This CDR3 has 17 residues. This CDR3 is CASSALLSSGRGSEQYF. In nucleotides, the CDR3 is TGTGCCAGCAGCGCGCTACTATCTAGCGGGAGAGGATCCGAGCAGTACTTC.

The chain employs TRBV5-1 and TRBJ2-1; tentatively, D is TRBD2 (6 bases). Looked up from germline, CDR1 is SGHRS and CDR2 is YFSETQ. Trimming shortened V by 0 bases and J by 6 bases, and 13 bases separated the two germline ends. The CDR3 extends over 15 amino acids. The CDR3 loop reads CASSLVSGFSNEQFF. The CDR3 DNA reads as TGCGCCAGCAGCTTGGTTAGCGGATTTTCCAATGAGCAGTTCTTC.

The chain has TRBV20-1 and TRBJ2-6, with D possibly called TRBD1 or TRBD2 (5 bases each). CDR3 length: 17 residues. CDR1 and CDR2 from the germline V gene are DFQATT and SNEGSKA (reference sequence). V lost 1 base and J lost 3, with 16 bases in between. This CDR3 reads CSARGGFGDRGANVLTF. The CDR3 nucleotides read TGCAGTGCTAGAGGGGGGTTTGGGGATCGTGGGGCCAACGTCCTGACTTTC.

This rearrangement joins TRBV3-1 to TRBJ1-1; tentatively, D is TRBD1 (5 bases). Trimming removed 1 base from V and 4 bases from J, with 10 bases in between. CDR3 size: 14 residues. Germline CDR1 LGHDT, CDR2 YNNKEL (reference sequence). CDR3 DNA: TGTGCCAGCAGCCAAGCGGGGGTCGTCACTGAAGCTTTCTTT. It specifies CASSQAGVVTEAFF.

The V and J genes are TRBV11-2 and TRBJ2-1; D assignment may be TRBD1 or TRBD2 (5 bases each). CDR1 and CDR2 (germline): SGHAT, FQNNGV. V lost 1 base, J lost 7 bases, and 14 bases lay in between. The CDR3 totals 15 residues. The CDR3 DNA reads TGTGCCAGCAGCTTAGCCGGGGACCCTCGGAATGAGCAGTTCTTC. It yields the protein CASSLAGDPRNEQFF.

The gene calls are TRBV29-1 and TRBJ2-7; 10 bases fit TRBD1. CDR3 size: 12 residues. CDR1 is SQVTM, CDR2 ANQGSEA, per germline. V was clipped by 7 bases and J by 6 bases; unmatched bases: 6. The CDR3 DNA reads as TGCAGCGCCAGAGGGACAGGGGTCGAGCAGTACTTC. It encodes CSARGTGVEQYF.

CDR3 in DNA: TGTGCCAGCAGCCTAGGGGGTGGGGCCCCGCATTTT. This translates into CASSLGGGAPHF. The chain is built from TRBV7-2 and TRBJ1-5; D may be TRBD1 (6 bases). The CDR3 loop spans 12 amino acids. V shed 5 bases and J shed 15 bases, with 17 bases lying between them. CDR1 and CDR2 (germline): SGHTA, FQGNSA.

In nucleotides, the CDR3 is TGCAGCGTTAGGACCGTGAACACCGGGGAGCTGTTTTTT. It encodes CSVRTVNTGELFF. The rearrangement uses TRBV29-1 and TRBJ2-2; no firm D call. Germline loops: CDR1 SQVTM, CDR2 ANQGSEA. The CDR3 length is 13 residues. V was pared by 5 bases and J by 1 base, with 8 bases between.

The chain combines TRBV7-2 with TRBJ2-3, with D perhaps matching TRBD2 (7 bases). Germline loops: CDR1 SGHTA, CDR2 FQGNSA. The CDR3 spans 17 residues. V was shortened by 4 bases and J by 0 bases, with 17 bases between the two germline ends. The CDR3 coding sequence is TGTGCCAGCAGCTGGGGGAGGGGGGGCTCTAGCACAGATACGCAGTATTTT. Translating gives CASSWGRGGSSTDTQYF.

The chain uses TRBV29-1 and TRBJ2-1, with D possibly matching TRBD2 (6 bases). Germline loops: CDR1 SQVTM, CDR2 ANQGSEA. V was trimmed by 6 bases and J by 9 bases, leaving 24 bases between them. CDR3 length: 15 amino acids. The CDR3 protein is CSVIGPGPGSGEQFF. CDR3 bases: TGCAGCGTGATTGGTCCGGGACCCGGGAGCGGTGAGCAGTTCTTC.

V gene TRBV7-8 combines with J gene TRBJ2-7, with D possibly matching TRBD1 (6 bases). The CDR3 totals 17 residues. CDR1 and CDR2 (germline): SGHVS, FQNEAQ. Trimming shortened V by 8 bases and J by 1 base, and 24 bases separated the two germline ends. DNA for the CDR3: TGTGCCAGCTGGAACTTCCATGGGACCAGGGGTTCCTACGAGCAGTACTTC. Amino acids: CASWNFHGTRGSYEQYF. The complete variable domain, with remaining parts taken from reference TRBV7-8 and TRBJ2-7, reads GAGVSQSPRYKVAKRGQDVALRCDPISGHVSLFWYQQALGQGPEFLTYFQNEAQLDKSGLPSDRFFAERPEGSVSTLKIQRTQQEDSAVYLCASWNFHGTRGSYEQYFGPGTRLTVT.